This T cell receptor (beta chain) was recorded in a study of shared clonotypes between healthy human individuals. Across the study: With ages of 18 to 49, the donors were two women and three men.

Terminally differentiated effector memory CD45RA+ cells were excluded by CCR7 positive selection of CD45RO-negative cells. Clones were sequenced by immunoSEQ multiplex PCR, and TCRdb holds only the in-frame ones, with some missing. This table holds about 2 million clones, about 94% found once. V was trimmed by 0 bases and J by 3 bases, leaving 9 bases between them. CDR1 and CDR2 (germline): LGHNA, YSLEER. The CDR3 is 14 amino acids. The source is a man aged 18 to 29 in good health. The specimen was naive CD8+ T cells sorted from blood. V and J are TRBV4-3 and TRBJ2-7; D not certain. CDR3 in DNA: TGCGCCAGCAGCCAAGATGAGCTTTACTACGAGCAGTACTTC. Amino acid sequence: CASSQDELYYEQYF.